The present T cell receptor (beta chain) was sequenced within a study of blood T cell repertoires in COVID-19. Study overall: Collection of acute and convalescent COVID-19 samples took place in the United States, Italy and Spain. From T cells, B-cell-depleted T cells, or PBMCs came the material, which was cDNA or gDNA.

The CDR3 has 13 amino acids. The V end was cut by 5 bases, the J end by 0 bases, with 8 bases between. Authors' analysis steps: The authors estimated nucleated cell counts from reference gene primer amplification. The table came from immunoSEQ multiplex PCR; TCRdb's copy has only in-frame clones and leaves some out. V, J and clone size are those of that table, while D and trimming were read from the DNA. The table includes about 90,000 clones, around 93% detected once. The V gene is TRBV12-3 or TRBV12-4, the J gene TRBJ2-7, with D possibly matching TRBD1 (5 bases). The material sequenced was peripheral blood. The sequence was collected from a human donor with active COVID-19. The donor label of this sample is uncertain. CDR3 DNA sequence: TGTGCCAGCAGTCAGGGCAGCTCCTACGAGCAGTACTTC. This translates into CASSQGSSYEQYF.